These 8 T cell receptor beta chains came from one sample sequenced in a study of cytomegalovirus exposure and HLA in healthy donors. PCR employed 60 Vbeta and 13 Jbeta primers. Data came from immunoSEQ multiplex PCR; TCRdb stores just in-frame clones and leaves some out. The sample yields about 150,000 clones, 80% seen once. The specimen sequenced was PBMCs. The receptors were sampled from a young man in good health and CMV-seropositive.

This clone was counted once. The chain employs TRBV15 and TRBJ1-5, with D hard to call. CDR3 length equals 15 residues. Per the germline V gene, CDR1 is LNHNV and CDR2 is YYDKDF (reference sequence). With 3 bases removed from V and 2 bases from J, the gap between germline ends came to 11 bases. CDR3 sequence reads: CATSSEEIGNQPQHF. CDR3 coding DNA: TGTGCCACCAGCAGCGAGGAAATAGGCAATCAGCCCCAGCATTTT.

As concerns this clone: The junction departs from the called germline gene at one end, perhaps through a read error. The chain combines TRBV7-7 with TRBJ2-1; a possible D gene is TRBD1 (6 bases). Germline V lookup: CDR1 SSHAT, CDR2 FNYEAQ (reference sequence). The CDR3 runs to 16 residues. The CDR3 coding sequence is TGTGCTAGCAGCTTAGGAGAGGGGACACCATACAATGAGCAGTTCTTC. Translation gives CASSLGEGTPYNEQFF. The full variable domain, in which reference TRBV7-7 and TRBJ2-1 provide the parts outside the CDR3, is GAGVSQSPRYKVTKRGQDVTLRCDPISSHATLYWYQQALGQGPEFLTYFNYEAQPDKSGLPSDRFSAERPEGSISTLTIQRTEQRDSAMYRCASSLGEGTPYNEQFFGPGTRLTVL.

The chain recombines TRBV21-1 with TRBJ1-5; the table's D gene call, TRBD1, was not cross checked with the DNA. TRBV21-1 constitutes a pseudogene. The CDR3 covers 14 residues. The DNA of the CDR3 is TGTGCCCCCTTGCGGCAGGGGGGCCATCGGCCCCAGCATTTT. Translation: CAPLRQGGHRPQHF.

The chain joins TRBV28 to TRBJ2-1; 11 bases are shared with TRBD2. Germline V gives CDR1 MDHEN, CDR2 SYDVKM. The CDR3 loop spans 15 amino acids. Trimming took 0 bases from V and 8 from J; bases not matched to a gene: 3. The CDR3 region is CASSLWASGRHEQFF. CDR3 sequence (DNA): TGTGCCAGCAGTTTATGGGCTAGCGGGAGGCATGAGCAGTTCTTC.

This chain uses TRBV7-6 with TRBJ2-5, with a possible D match to TRBD1 (6 bases). The CDR3 extends over 15 amino acids. Germline V gene lookup returns CDR1 SGHVS and CDR2 FNYEAQ. Trimming stripped 4 bases from V and 5 bases from J, with 17 bases between. The CDR3 loop is CASSWGTPKGETQYF. The CDR3 DNA reads as TGTGCCAGCAGCTGGGGGACACCCAAAGGGGAGACCCAGTACTTC.

The V and J genes are TRBV18 and TRBJ1-1; no reliable D call. CDR3 length: 14 residues. CDR1 is KGHSH and CDR2 is LQKENI in the germline V gene. The V end lost 3 bases, the J end lost 4 bases, and 12 bases lay between the germline ends. The CDR3, as DNA: TGTGCCAGCTCACCGTCCGACATCGGCACTGAAGCTTTCTTT. Its translation is CASSPSDIGTEAFF.

This clone has just a few counts. The V and J genes are TRBV4-2 and TRBJ2-3; TRBD2 matches 7 bases. CDR3 length: 18 residues. The V gene end was trimmed by 4 bases and the J gene end by 1 base; junction bases not matched to a gene: 14. Germline-derived CDR1 and CDR2 are LGHNA and YNFKEQ. In DNA, the CDR3 is TGTGCCAGCAGCCGCAGGGAACCGGGAGGAATGGGCACAGATACGCAGTATTTT. This codes for CASSRREPGGMGTDTQYF.

The chain couples TRBV27 to TRBJ2-7; 10 nucleotides agree with TRBD2. CDR1 and CDR2 from the germline V gene are MNHEY and SMNVEV (reference sequence). The trim removed 0 bases at V and 5 bases at J, leaving 4 bases unmatched. The CDR3 is 15 amino acids. DNA for the CDR3: TGTGCCAGCAGTTTATCTAGCGGGAGGAACCACGAGCAGTACTTC. Its protein product is CASSLSSGRNHEQYF.